This T cell receptor (beta chain) was sequenced for a study of OX40 agonist ivuxolimab in advanced cancers. The length of the CDR3 is 18 residues. Germline CDR1 reads SGHNT; CDR2 reads YENEEA. The V gene end was trimmed by 0 bases and the J gene end by 6 bases; junction bases not matched to a gene: 9. Measured with immunoSEQ multiplex PCR; TCRdb has only the in-frame clones, and not every one. This table holds more than 85,000 clones, roughly 85% found once. Study results and limitations: Expanded clones belonging to CD8+ T cells outnumbered, on average, those of CD4+. There was clonal expansion of CD4+ and CD8+ blood T cells by week 6 at 0.1 to 3.0 mg/kg.

Comments on this clone: Its target is unknown.

The sequence was obtained from an adult with an advanced solid tumor such as melanoma, head and neck, liver or kidney cancer. Sequences were derived from CD4+ or CD8+ T cells sorted from blood, sampled in a trial of the OX40 agonist ivuxolimab. The rearrangement uses TRBV11-3 and TRBJ2-1, with 12 bases that match TRBD2. The CDR3 coding sequence is TGTGCCAGCAGCTTAGATGGGGCCGCTAGCGGGGGGGCCAATGAGCAGTTCTTC. It encodes CASSLDGAASGGANEQFF.